Presented here are 17 T cell receptor beta chains from one specimen sequenced in a study of T cells in Graves' hyperthyroidism and ophthalmopathy. There were TCR beta CDR3 regions amplified from RNA transcripts. The HTBI primer set drove a first-round RT-PCR of the TCR CDR3. TCRdb reprocessed the multiplex PCR reads via MiXCR and lists one record per CDR3 protein. The table lists about 360,000 distinct CDR3 sequences, 13% of them singletons, with about 9.1% in the top ten. Sequencing was performed on blood. These receptors originate from a woman younger than 35 with Graves' hyperthyroidism.

The sample holds many counts of this clonotype. The genes are TRBV24-1 and TRBJ2-1; D perhaps matches TRBD1 (5 bases). V lost 3 bases and J lost 7, with 12 bases in between. This CDR3 contains 14 residues. Germline values: CDR1 KGHDR, CDR2 SFDVKD. CDR3 region: CATSDIGVGNEQFF. The CDR3 nucleotides are TGTGCCACCAGTGATATAGGGGTTGGGAATGAGCAGTTCTTC.

This clonotype has a count of ten or more. The rearrangement joins TRBV6-1 to TRBJ2-7, with D possibly TRBD1 on 5 matching bases. Trimming pared 5 bases from V and 6 bases from J, leaving 17 bases between. The germline CDR1 and CDR2 sequences are MNHNS and SASEGT. This CDR3 has 14 amino acids. The DNA for the CDR3 is TGTGCCAGCAGTTATTCCAGGGTAGGCGGCGAGCAGTACTTC. Encoded protein: CASSYSRVGGEQYF.

The gene calls are TRBV5-6 and TRBJ1-2, with a possible D match to TRBD1 (6 bases). CDR3 size: 14 residues. V lost 0 bases, J lost 5 bases, and 11 bases lay in between. CDR1 SGHDT and CDR2 YYEEEE come from the germline V gene. The CDR3 bases are TGTGCCAGCAGCTTGGCAGGGGTTGGGTATGGCTACACCTTC. Encoded protein: CASSLAGVGYGYTF.

The chain's CDR3 is CASSLTDRAGLGYTF. CDR3 in DNA: TGCGCCAGCAGCTTGACGGACAGGGCCGGCTTGGGCTACACCTTC. The chain links TRBV5-1 to TRBJ1-2, with 8 positions matching TRBD1. The CDR3 contains 15 residues. The V segment lost 1 base and the J segment 8 bases; nucleotides outside the gene matches: 10. CDR1 is SGHRS and CDR2 is YFSETQ in the germline V gene.

Many counts were recorded for this clonotype. This chain joins TRBV7-2 and TRBJ2-5; TRBD2 agrees at 8 bases. V lost 1 base and J lost 1; bases outside the gene matches: 8. The CDR3 extends over 17 amino acids. Germline V gene data show CDR1 as SGHTA and CDR2 as FQGNSA. The CDR3 here is CASSLVALAGLQETQYF. For the CDR3, the DNA is TGTGCCAGCAGCTTAGTCGCCCTAGCGGGCCTCCAAGAGACCCAGTACTTC.

There are many counts of this clonotype. V usage is TRBV20-1 and J usage is TRBJ1-1, with D possibly TRBD1 on 5 matching bases. The CDR3 spans 13 residues. Per germline, CDR1 DFQATT and CDR2 SNEGSKA (reference sequence). Trimming cost V 3 bases and J 5 bases, with 13 bases left between them. CDR3 amino acids: CSASRQRGTEAFF. CDR3 nucleotides: TGCAGTGCTAGTCGACAACGGGGGACTGAAGCTTTCTTT.

This chain links TRBV14 with TRBJ2-1; tentatively, D is TRBD2 (6 bases). Germline V gene sequence: CDR1 SGHDN, CDR2 FVKESK. The CDR3 contains 14 residues. V lost 1 base and J lost 6, with 10 bases in between. The CDR3 sequence: CASSQGTIPNEQFF. Written as DNA, the CDR3 is TGTGCCAGCAGCCAAGGGACTATCCCCAATGAGCAGTTCTTC.

There are a few counts of this clonotype. The chain recombines TRBV5-1 with TRBJ2-1; 11 bases align to TRBD2. Trimming removed 5 bases from V and 4 bases from J; junction bases left unmatched: 5. The CDR3 has 15 residues. Germline CDR1 and CDR2: SGHRS and YFSETQ. The CDR3 coding sequence is TGCGCCAGCAGGCAGACTAGCGGGATATACAATGAGCAGTTCTTC. Translated: CASRQTSGIYNEQFF.

This clonotype showed up just a few times. Since a much larger clone is just one base distant, this may be a read error. The rearrangement links TRBV6-5 to TRBJ2-7, with a possible D match to TRBD1 (6 bases). Germline values: CDR1 MNHEY, CDR2 SVGAGI. The CDR3 is made up of 14 amino acids. V shed 5 bases and J shed 6 bases, with 17 bases lying between them. This CDR3 reads CASSNRTAEGEQYF. The CDR3 nucleotides are TGTGCCAGCAGTAACAGGACAGCCGAGGGCGAGCAGTACTTC.

Ten or more counts support this clonotype. Mismatch with germline at one junction end may stem from a read error. The chain carries TRBV5-1 and TRBJ1-1, with 7 nucleotides matching TRBD1. This CDR3 contains 14 residues. Germline V gene lookup returns CDR1 SGHRS and CDR2 YFSETQ. CDR3 bases: TGTGCCAGCAGCTTAGGGACAGTGAACACTGAAGCTTTCTTT. Protein product: CASSLGTVNTEAFF.

The chain employs TRBV7-2 and TRBJ2-1; 10 bases line up with TRBD2. The V segment lost 5 bases and the J segment 8 bases; nucleotides outside the gene matches: 18. CDR3 length equals 18 residues. Germline CDR1 reads SGHTA; CDR2 reads FQGNSA. The CDR3 reads CASSQLGPLAGEGDEQFF. For the CDR3, the DNA is TGTGCCAGCAGCCAACTAGGACCGCTAGCGGGGGAGGGTGATGAGCAGTTCTTC.

This clonotype occurred a few times. It may be a read error: a sequence one base away is much more abundant. J is TRBJ2-7 and V is TRBV11-2; D remains ambiguous. The CDR3 consists of 12 residues. Trimming took off 5 bases at V and 8 bases at J, with 13 bases between the two ends. Germline CDR1 and CDR2: SGHAT and FQNNGV. The CDR3 coding sequence is TGTGCCAGCAGCGCCCCCAGCAGCAAGCAGTACTTC. Its protein product is CASSAPSSKQYF.

This clonotype came up many times. This chain joins TRBV2 and TRBJ1-1; TRBD1 is a possible D gene (6 bases). The CDR3 runs 13 residues. CDR1 is SNHLY and CDR2 is FYNNEI in the germline V gene. The ends were cut back, 6 bases at V and 1 base at J, with 9 bases in the middle. CDR3 coding DNA: TGTGCCAGCAGGCCGGACAGGAACACTGAAGCTTTCTTT. Translating it yields CASRPDRNTEAFF.

This clonotype was recorded many times. J is TRBJ2-3 and V is TRBV20-1; a possible D gene is TRBD2 (5 bases). The V gene's germline CDR1 is DFQATT and CDR2 SNEGSKA (reference sequence). This CDR3 region has 15 residues. Deletions cut 3 bases from V and 2 bases from J, with 15 bases between. CDR3 loop: CSASLSERSTDTQYF. The DNA for the CDR3 is TGCAGTGCTAGTCTTTCGGAGCGGTCCACAGATACGCAGTATTTT.

The table lists this clonotype with a few counts. One end of the junction varies from germline; a read error may be responsible. The chain has TRBV6-5 and TRBJ1-4; no clear D. This CDR3 is 15 amino acids long. Germline V CDR1 and CDR2: MNHEY, SVGAGI. The CDR3 loop reads CASSHSPNTYEKLFF. Written as DNA, the CDR3 is TGTGCCAGCAGTCACTCACCCAATACTTATGAAAAACTGTTTTTT.

There are many counts of this clonotype. V usage is TRBV27 and J usage is TRBJ2-5, with TRBD1 matching 10 bases. In germline, CDR1 is MNHEY, CDR2 SMNVEV (reference sequence). The CDR3 is 15 amino acids. The V and J ends lost 6 bases and 2 bases, in that order; junction bases with no gene match: 6. DNA of the CDR3: TGTGCCAGCAGGGGGACAGGGGCTTATCAAGAGACCCAGTACTTC. This gives the protein CASRGTGAYQETQYF.

Many counts were recorded for this clonotype. The chain carries TRBV28 and TRBJ2-3; D not certain. Per the germline V gene, CDR1 is MDHEN and CDR2 is SYDVKM. This CDR3 has 12 residues. V was trimmed by 9 bases and J by 2 bases, leaving 9 bases between them. CDR3 region: CASHSFTDTQYF. CDR3 bases: TGTGCCAGTCACTCTTTCACAGATACGCAGTATTTT.